The 31 T cell receptor beta chains in this list originate from one sample, sequenced in a study of CDR3 diversity in severe acne (dated by TCRdb to about 2019). The library was produced with PCR. Sequencing was performed on an Illumina HiSeq 2000. TCRdb trimmed public reads at Q25 via fastp, called clones via MiXCR and kept in-frame beta chains. A single entry per CDR3 protein holds the most common genes and DNA from its merged rows. The sample table holds around 94,000 distinct CDR3 sequences, of which 45% to 60% were seen once. The ten largest clones add up to roughly 12% of the sample. Sequenced sample: blood. These receptor sequences come from a male donor with acne.

This clonotype was seen repeatedly, ten times or more. The chain combines TRBV19 with TRBJ1-5, with 11 bases identical to TRBD1. The trim removed 3 bases at V and 4 bases at J, leaving 2 bases unmatched. The CDR3 loop spans 15 amino acids. Germline lookup yields CDR1 LNHDA and CDR2 SQIVND (reference sequence). The CDR3 DNA sequence: TGTGCCAGTAGTATGGACAGGGGGCTAAATCAGCCCCAGCATTTT. Protein product: CASSMDRGLNQPQHF.

The V and J genes are TRBV20-1 and TRBJ1-5; 7 bases line up with TRBD1. The trim removed 6 bases at V and 6 bases at J, leaving 14 bases unmatched. The CDR3 totals 15 residues. Per the germline V gene, CDR1 is DFQATT and CDR2 is SNEGSKA (reference sequence). The CDR3 loop reads CSATTGTVSGQPQHF. Written as DNA, the CDR3 is TGCAGTGCGACAACCGGGACAGTGTCGGGTCAGCCCCAGCATTTT.

By frequency in the sample, this clonotype is medium-sized. The rearrangement joins TRBV12-3 or TRBV12-4 to TRBJ2-5; 7 positions agree with TRBD1. The CDR3 spans 14 residues. V was clipped by 5 bases and J by 2 bases; unmatched bases: 5. The CDR3 DNA follows: TGTGCCAGCAGTACACTGGGACAGCAAGAGACCCAGTACTTC. This encodes CASSTLGQQETQYF.

This clonotype has more than one count but fewer than ten. V is TRBV3-1 and J is TRBJ2-7; 13 bases agree with TRBD2. Trimming cost V 2 bases and J 2 bases; bases outside gene matches: 3. Germline loops: CDR1 LGHDT, CDR2 YNNKEL (reference sequence). This CDR3 has 16 residues. CDR3 bases: TGTGCCAGCAGCCAAAAGGGACTAGCGGGACCCTACGAGCAGTACTTC. Its protein product is CASSQKGLAGPYEQYF.

The J gene is TRBJ1-5, the V gene TRBV10-2, with no clear D. The CDR3 consists of 13 residues. The V gene lost 0 bases and the J gene lost 6 bases, with 6 bases spanning the gap. Per germline, CDR1 WSHSY and CDR2 SAAADI. The CDR3 sequence is CASSESLFQPQHF. CDR3 in DNA: TGCGCCAGCAGTGAGTCGTTATTTCAGCCCCAGCATTTT.

This clonotype was detected ten times or more. The chain is built from TRBV20-1 and TRBJ2-3; 9 bases fit TRBD1. Germline lookup yields CDR1 DFQATT and CDR2 SNEGSKA (reference sequence). The CDR3 sequence is 14 residues long. V lost 7 bases, J lost 1 base, and 6 bases stayed unmatched. CDR3 nucleotide sequence: TGCAGTGGGTGGACAGGGGATGGCACAGATACGCAGTATTTT. Residues: CSGWTGDGTDTQYF.

This clonotype was counted ten times or more. DNA for the CDR3: TGTGCCAGCAGCCAGGTCACGGGGGAGGGGCCCTACGAGCAGTACTTC. Encoded protein: CASSQVTGEGPYEQYF. The J gene is TRBJ2-7, the V gene TRBV4-2; TRBD2 agrees at 7 bases. In germline, CDR1 is LGHNA, CDR2 YNFKEQ. The CDR3 contains 16 residues. V trimming: 3 bases; J trimming: 2 bases; junction bases outside the gene matches: 10.

Remarks on this clonotype: Germline is not matched at one junction end, which may reflect a read error. This sequence joins TRBV29-1 and TRBJ2-3; 9 bases align to TRBD1. The CDR3 length is 14 residues. Germline CDR1 and CDR2: SQVTM and ANQGSEA. CDR3 loop: CSGQNRGLGDTLYF. The CDR3 DNA reads as TGCAGCGGCCAGAACAGGGGGCTCGGAGATACGCTGTATTTT.

There are a few counts of this clonotype. The CDR3 carries no conserved terminal phenylalanine or tryptophan, so it likely arises from a read error. The rearrangement links TRBV6-5 to TRBJ2-1; TRBD2 matches 13 bases. Trimming at V came to 7 bases and at J to 6 bases, leaving 9 bases not matched to a gene. CDR1 and CDR2 (germline): MNHEY, SVGAGI. The CDR3 contains 16 residues. The CDR3 here is CASTKARTSGSNEQFS. The CDR3 DNA sequence: TGTGCCAGCACCAAGGCAAGGACTAGCGGGAGCAATGAGCAGTTCTCC.

By sample fraction, this clonotype is large (0.1 to 1%). This chain joins TRBV19 and TRBJ2-7, with unresolved D. Trimming took off 4 bases at V and 5 bases at J, with 12 bases between the two ends. This CDR3 region has 13 residues. CDR1 and CDR2 from the germline V gene are LNHDA and SQIVND (reference sequence). CDR3 in amino acids: CASSNSRTDEQYF. As DNA, the CDR3 is TGTGCCAGTAGTAATTCCAGGACGGACGAGCAGTACTTC.

The chain uses TRBV5-4 and TRBJ2-7, with 7 positions matching TRBD1. Germline CDR1 and CDR2: SGHNT and YYREEE (reference sequence). Trimming removed 7 bases from V and 3 bases from J; junction bases left unmatched: 4. The CDR3 runs 12 residues. In DNA, the CDR3 is TGTGCCAGCGGCTACAGGGGCTACGAGCAGTACTTC. As protein: CASGYRGYEQYF.

The CDR3, as DNA: TGTGCCAGCAGTTTGACGCTGCGGGGCAGCCACACTGAAGCTTTCTTT. Translating gives CASSLTLRGSHTEAFF. This sequence joins TRBV28 and TRBJ1-1; D is perhaps TRBD1 (5 bases). The CDR3 runs 16 residues. Germline CDR1 MDHEN, CDR2 SYDVKM. The germline V and J ends were trimmed by 3 bases and 3 bases, with 17 bases remaining between them.

This clonotype was seen a handful of times. The chain has TRBV9 and TRBJ2-6, with unresolved D. Germline CDR1 SGDLS, CDR2 YYNGEE. This CDR3 contains 15 residues. V shed 0 bases and J shed 1 base, with 5 bases lying between them. CDR3: CASSVDFSGANVLTF. The CDR3, as DNA: TGTGCCAGCAGCGTAGACTTTTCTGGGGCCAACGTCCTGACTTTC.

As to this clonotype: The limits of the CDR3 on the DNA are not certain, so only TCRdb's listed CDR3 is given. The chain employs TRBV7-9 and TRBJ1-5. Germline values: CDR1 SEHNR, CDR2 FQNEAQ (reference sequence). The CDR3 extends over 18 residues, inclusive of both ends. CDR3 in amino acids: CARQLFTSVPPVNQPQHF.

The V and J genes are TRBV10-3 and TRBJ2-5, with 9 bases lining up with TRBD2. This CDR3 has 17 residues. Trimming cost V 6 bases and J 2 bases; bases outside gene matches: 13. Per the germline V gene, CDR1 is ENHRY and CDR2 is SYGVKD. The CDR3 nucleotides read TGTGCCATCAGCGCTCAAGAGCGGGAGGACATACAAGAGACCCAGTACTTC. This translates into CAISAQEREDIQETQYF.

The chain has TRBV2 and TRBJ2-1; 8 bases align to TRBD2. The junction had 3 bases not matched to a gene; V was cut back by 3 bases and J by 8 bases. This CDR3 is built from 13 residues. Germline values: CDR1 SNHLY, CDR2 FYNNEI. CDR3 amino acids: CASSDSGSHEQFF. CDR3 DNA sequence: TGTGCCAGCAGTGACAGCGGGAGCCATGAGCAGTTCTTC.

This clonotype was picked up a small number of times. DNA of the CDR3: TGTGCCACCAGTGATTTGGGGACAGGCACAGATACGCAGTATTTT. This codes for CATSDLGTGTDTQYF. The chain recombines TRBV24-1 with TRBJ2-3; 7 bases agree with TRBD1. The germline V gene encodes CDR1 KGHDR and CDR2 SFDVKD. CDR3 size: 15 residues. V lost 0 bases, J lost 1 base, and 0 bases stayed unmatched.

CDR3 coding DNA: TGCAGCGTGGCGGGGACTAGCCTTTTTCGGGAGCAGTACTTC. Protein sequence: CSVAGTSLFREQYF. The chain joins TRBV29-1 to TRBJ2-7, with 9 bases aligning to TRBD2. The CDR3 contains 14 residues. Germline V CDR1 and CDR2: SQVTM, ANQGSEA. V gave up 6 bases and J gave up 7 bases; unmatched junction bases: 13.

The chain joins TRBV6-6 to TRBJ2-2, with TRBD1 matching over 11 bases. V shed 5 bases and J 4 bases; nucleotides not matched to a gene: 6. This CDR3 is built from 16 residues. Germline V gene data show CDR1 as MNHNY and CDR2 as SVGAGI (reference sequence). The CDR3 coding sequence is TGTGCCAGCAGTATCCCCGGGACAGGGGGCACCGGGGAGCTGTTTTTT. It specifies CASSIPGTGGTGELFF.

The chain is built from TRBV14 and TRBJ2-5; TRBD1 matches at 9 bases. Germline CDR1 reads SGHDN; CDR2 reads FVKESK. The length of the CDR3 is 14 residues. Trimming removed 5 bases from V and 4 bases from J; junction bases left unmatched: 5. CDR3 amino acids: CASSYGTGSETQYF. CDR3 in DNA: TGTGCCAGCAGCTATGGGACAGGGTCAGAGACCCAGTACTTC.

This clonotype was counted at least ten times. The chain couples TRBV20-1 to TRBJ2-3, with 8 bases lining up with TRBD2. The CDR3 sequence is 13 residues long. From germline, CDR1 is DFQATT and CDR2 SNEGSKA (reference sequence). J lost 1 base, V lost 3 bases, and 0 bases had no gene match. The CDR3 DNA reads TGCAGTGCTAGCGGGGGGGGCACAGATACGCAGTATTTT. Translating gives CSASGGGTDTQYF.

The chain couples TRBV19 to TRBJ1-5; no definite D call. Germline assignment: CDR1 LNHDA and CDR2 SQIVND (reference sequence). The CDR3 runs 13 residues. V lost 3 bases and J 6 bases, leaving 9 bases between the germline ends. CDR3 nucleotide sequence: TGTGCCAGTAGTATTGAGGGATCTCAGCCCCAGCATTTT. It yields the protein CASSIEGSQPQHF.

The V call is TRBV15, the J call TRBJ1-2, with 11 bases lining up with TRBD1. Trimming at V came to 0 bases and at J to 4 bases, leaving 4 bases not matched to a gene. CDR1 is LNHNV, CDR2 YYDKDF, per germline (reference sequence). This CDR3 is built from 16 residues. CDR3 loop: CATSRDHGQGAYGYTF. CDR3 coding DNA: TGTGCCACCAGCAGAGATCATGGACAGGGGGCCTATGGCTACACCTTC. Full variable domain (outside the CDR3, taken from reference TRBV15 and TRBJ1-2): DAMVIQNPRYQVTQFGKPVTLSCSQTLNHNVMYWYQQKSSQAPKLLFHYYDKDFNNEADTPDNFQSRRPNTSFCFLDIRSPGLGDTAMYLCATSRDHGQGAYGYTFGSGTRLTVV.

To note about this clonotype: Without the conserved terminal phenylalanine or tryptophan, this CDR3 likely stems from a read error. The DNA is omitted, as the CDR3 cannot be located on it reliably, and the CDR3 follows TCRdb's listing. The chain couples TRBV7-2 to TRBJ2-5; the table's D call TRBD1 went unverified against the DNA. Germline-derived CDR1 and CDR2 are SGHTA and FQGNSA. The CDR3 is 17 amino acids long, termini counted. This chain's CDR3 is CASSLGGRGSYGYTFGS.

This clonotype was detected only once. A much larger clonotype is one base distant, so this may be a read error. V is TRBV4-1 and J is TRBJ2-7; D gene uncertain. Trimming shortened V by 0 bases and J by 7 bases, and 13 bases separated the two germline ends. Germline V gene data show CDR1 as MGHRA and CDR2 as YSYEKL. The CDR3 is 14 amino acids. This CDR3 is CASSQDVAYNEQYF. In DNA, the CDR3 is TGCGCCAGCAGCCAAGATGTGGCTTACAATGAGCAGTACTTC.

Comments on this clonotype: It is unclear where the CDR3 begins or ends on the DNA, so no DNA is shown, and the CDR3 is as TCRdb lists it. This sequence joins TRBV20-1 and TRBJ2-2; the table's D call, TRBD1, was not checked against the DNA. The CDR3 has 23 residues if both end residues are counted. CDR1 DFQATT and CDR2 SNEGSKA come from the germline V gene (reference sequence). This CDR3 reads CSARDRRLGYEQYVGPGTGELFF.

The CDR3 nucleotides read TGTGCCAGCAGCTTGGTGGGGACAGGGGGCTACAATGAGCAGTTCTTC. Its protein product is CASSLVGTGGYNEQFF. The chain combines TRBV5-6 with TRBJ2-1; 11 nucleotides agree with TRBD1. CDR3 length: 16 amino acids. CDR1 and CDR2 (germline): SGHDT, YYEEEE. V lost 0 bases and J lost 3; bases outside the gene matches: 2.

This clonotype was picked up many times. The chain combines TRBV4-1 with TRBJ1-6; 7 nucleotides match TRBD1. CDR3 length equals 16 residues. Germline loops: CDR1 MGHRA, CDR2 YSYEKL. V lost 8 bases, J lost 1 base, and 8 bases stayed unmatched. The CDR3 protein is CASGMTGISYNSPLHF. The CDR3 DNA sequence: TGCGCCAGCGGTATGACAGGGATTTCCTATAATTCACCCCTCCACTTT.

In this sample, this clonotype is medium-sized. This chain uses TRBV9 with TRBJ2-7, with TRBD2 matching over 9 bases. V gave up 1 base and J gave up 2 bases; unmatched junction bases: 7. The germline V gene encodes CDR1 SGDLS and CDR2 YYNGEE. The CDR3 is 16 residues long. The CDR3 is CASSVSREGPTYEQYF. The CDR3 DNA reads TGTGCCAGCAGCGTATCGCGGGAGGGCCCCACCTACGAGCAGTACTTC.

The V and J genes are TRBV28 and TRBJ1-1; D not resolved. CDR3 length: 13 residues. The germline gives CDR1 MDHEN, CDR2 SYDVKM. Trimming cost V 8 bases and J 1 base, with 11 bases left between them. Here the CDR3 reads CASQVLGNTEAFF. In nucleotides, the CDR3 is TGTGCCAGCCAGGTTCTGGGGAACACTGAAGCTTTCTTT.

The gene calls are TRBV20-1 and TRBJ1-1, with 9 bases aligning to TRBD1. The germline V gene encodes CDR1 DFQATT and CDR2 SNEGSKA (reference sequence). The CDR3 totals 16 residues. The V segment lost 6 bases and the J segment 11 bases; nucleotides outside the gene matches: 22. CDR3 in amino acids: CSARDYRGPRNTAAFF. Here the CDR3 DNA reads TGCAGTGCCAGGGATTACAGGGGGCCGAGGAATACTGCCGCTTTCTTT.